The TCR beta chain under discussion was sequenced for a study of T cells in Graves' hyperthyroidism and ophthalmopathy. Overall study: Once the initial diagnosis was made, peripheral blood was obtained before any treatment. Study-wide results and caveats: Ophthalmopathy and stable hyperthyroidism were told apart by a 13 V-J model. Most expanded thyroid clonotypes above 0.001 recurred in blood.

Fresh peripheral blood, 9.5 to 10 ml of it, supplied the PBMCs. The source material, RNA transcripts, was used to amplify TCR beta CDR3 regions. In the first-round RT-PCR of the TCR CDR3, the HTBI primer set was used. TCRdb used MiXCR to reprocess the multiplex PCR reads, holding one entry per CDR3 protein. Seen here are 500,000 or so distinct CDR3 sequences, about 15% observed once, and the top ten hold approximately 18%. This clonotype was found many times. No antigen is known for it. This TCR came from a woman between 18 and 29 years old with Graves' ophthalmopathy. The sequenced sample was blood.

CDR3 nucleotide sequence: TGCAGTGCTAGTGTCGGGGCCCTGAACACTGAAGCTTTCTTT. Translation gives CSASVGALNTEAFF. The rearrangement uses TRBV20-1 and TRBJ1-1, with a tentative D call TRBD1 (5 bases). Trimming removed 3 bases from V and 0 bases from J, with 11 bases in between. Per the germline V gene, CDR1 is DFQATT and CDR2 is SNEGSKA (reference sequence). The CDR3 sequence is 14 residues long.